This T cell receptor beta chain was found in a study of blood T cell repertoires in COVID-19. Study background: The samples span acute and convalescent COVID-19 from the United States, Italy and Spain. Sample material is recorded as cDNA or gDNA derived from T cells, B-cell-depleted T cells, or PBMCs.

Under the authors' procedure: Estimated nucleated cell counts came from reference gene primer amplification. The data were produced by immunoSEQ multiplex PCR, yet TCRdb's version contains in-frame clones alone and is incomplete. The V and J calls and clone size come from that table; D and trimming were worked out from the DNA. Here the sample spans more than 20,000 clones, around 67% being singletons. The CDR3 totals 15 residues. The germline V gene encodes CDR1 KGHSH and CDR2 LQKENI. V shed 2 bases and J shed 7 bases, with 14 bases lying between them. This clone showed up just a few times. The source is a human donor in a cohort sampled during active or convalescent COVID-19. Sequenced material: peripheral blood. The J gene is TRBJ1-4, the V gene TRBV18; tentatively, D is TRBD1 (6 bases). The CDR3 loop reads CASSPWRTVFEKLFF. CDR3 coding DNA: TGTGCCAGCTCACCATGGAGGACAGTCTTTGAAAAACTGTTTTTT.